This T cell receptor beta chain was recovered during a study of T cells after yellow fever vaccination. Study-level background: Fractions low in cell number were prepared with SMART-Seq v4 Ultra Low Input.

Study-level findings and limits: Post-booster repertoires again held most primary-vaccination clones (roughly 96% CD4, just under 90% CD8). Researchers report a weaker secondary response that nonetheless peaked faster, day 5 versus 15.

In TCRdb, the 5' RACE reads were re-called with MiXCR into one record per CDR3 protein. This sample has about 340,000 distinct CDR3 sequences, with approximately 9% found just once. V shed 5 bases and J shed 8 bases, with 10 bases lying between them. Germline V CDR1 and CDR2: SGHTA, FQGNSA. This CDR3 region has 13 residues. Note on this clonotype: Its antigen is undetermined.

The sequences come from PBMCs, collected on the day of the first yellow fever vaccination. The chain carries TRBV7-2 and TRBJ1-6; weak D call: TRBD1 (5 bases). This receptor was obtained from a man aged 18 to 29 who received the YFV17D yellow fever vaccine. The CDR3 region has the DNA TGTGCCAGCAGCCCGACGGGGGATTCACCCCTCCACTTT. The encoded protein is CASSPTGDSPLHF.